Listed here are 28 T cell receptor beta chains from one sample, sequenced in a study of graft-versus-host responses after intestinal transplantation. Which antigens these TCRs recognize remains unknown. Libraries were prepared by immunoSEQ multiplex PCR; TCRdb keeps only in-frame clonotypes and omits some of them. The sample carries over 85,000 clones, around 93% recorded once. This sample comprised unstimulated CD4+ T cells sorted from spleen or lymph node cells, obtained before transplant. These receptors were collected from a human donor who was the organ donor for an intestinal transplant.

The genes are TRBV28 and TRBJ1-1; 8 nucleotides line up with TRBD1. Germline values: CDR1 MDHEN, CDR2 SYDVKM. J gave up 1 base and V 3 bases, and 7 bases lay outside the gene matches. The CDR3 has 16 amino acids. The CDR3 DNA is TGTGCCAGCAGTTTGCCGACAGGGGCGGGGAACACTGAAGCTTTCTTT. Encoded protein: CASSLPTGAGNTEAFF. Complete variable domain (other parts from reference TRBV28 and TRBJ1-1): DVKVTQSSRYLVKRTGEKVFLECVQDMDHENMFWYRQDPGLGLRLIYFSYDVKMKEKGDIPEGYSVSREKKERFSLILESASTNQTSMYLCASSLPTGAGNTEAFFGQGTRLTVV.

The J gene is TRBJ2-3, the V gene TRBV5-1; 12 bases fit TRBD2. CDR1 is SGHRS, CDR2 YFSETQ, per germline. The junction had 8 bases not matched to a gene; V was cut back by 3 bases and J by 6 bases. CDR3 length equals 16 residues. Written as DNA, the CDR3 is TGCGCCAGCAGCTACACTAGCGGGGGGCCCTGGGATACGCAGTATTTT. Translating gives CASSYTSGGPWDTQYF. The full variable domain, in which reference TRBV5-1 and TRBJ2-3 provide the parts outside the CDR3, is KAGVTQTPRYLIKTRGQQVTLSCSPISGHRSVSWYQQTPGQGLQFLFEYFSETQRNKGNFPGRFSGRQFSNSRSEMNVSTLELGDSALYLCASSYTSGGPWDTQYFGPGTRLTVL.

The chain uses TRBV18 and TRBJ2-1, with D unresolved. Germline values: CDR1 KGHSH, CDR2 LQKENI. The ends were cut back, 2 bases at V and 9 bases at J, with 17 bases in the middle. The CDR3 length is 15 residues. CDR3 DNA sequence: TGTGCCAGCTCACCATTCTCCTCAGTGGATAGTGAGCAGTTCTTC. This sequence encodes CASSPFSSVDSEQFF.

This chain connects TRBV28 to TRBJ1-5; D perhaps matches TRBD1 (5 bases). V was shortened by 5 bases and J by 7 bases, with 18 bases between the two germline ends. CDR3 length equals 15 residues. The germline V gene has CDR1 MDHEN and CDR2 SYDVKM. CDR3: CASSPSDGGGQPQHF. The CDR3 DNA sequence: TGTGCCAGCAGTCCTTCGGACGGGGGAGGCCAGCCCCAGCATTTT.

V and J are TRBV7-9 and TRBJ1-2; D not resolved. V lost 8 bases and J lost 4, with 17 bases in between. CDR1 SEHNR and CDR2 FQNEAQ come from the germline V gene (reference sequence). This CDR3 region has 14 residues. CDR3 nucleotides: TGTGCCAGCGATTCGCCCGGAAGGCCCTATGGCTACACCTTC. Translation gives CASDSPGRPYGYTF.

The CDR3 DNA sequence: TGTGCCAGCGCCGGAGACACGAACACTGAAGCTTTCTTT. Protein sequence: CASAGDTNTEAFF. The chain carries TRBV19 and TRBJ1-1; D gene uncertain. The CDR3 covers 13 residues. From germline, CDR1 is LNHDA and CDR2 SQIVND (reference sequence). Trimming stripped 9 bases from V and 1 base from J, with 12 bases between.

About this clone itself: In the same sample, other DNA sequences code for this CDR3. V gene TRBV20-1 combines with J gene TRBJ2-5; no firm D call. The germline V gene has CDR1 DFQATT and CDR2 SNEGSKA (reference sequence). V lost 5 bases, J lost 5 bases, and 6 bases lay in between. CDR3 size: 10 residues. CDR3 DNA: TGCAGTGCTGCGACGGAGACCCAGTACTTC. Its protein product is CSAATETQYF.

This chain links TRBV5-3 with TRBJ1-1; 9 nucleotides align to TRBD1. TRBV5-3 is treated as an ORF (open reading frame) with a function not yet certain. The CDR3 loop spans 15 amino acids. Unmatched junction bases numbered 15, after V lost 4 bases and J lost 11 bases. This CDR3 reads CARSLNPRTGDLAFF. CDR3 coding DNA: TGTGCCAGAAGCCTGAACCCCCGGACAGGGGATTTGGCTTTCTTT.

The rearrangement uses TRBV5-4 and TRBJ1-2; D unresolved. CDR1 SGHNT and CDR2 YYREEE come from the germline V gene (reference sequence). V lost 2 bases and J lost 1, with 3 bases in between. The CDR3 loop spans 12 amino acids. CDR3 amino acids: CASSFDNYGYTF. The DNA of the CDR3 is TGTGCCAGCAGCTTCGATAACTATGGCTACACCTTC.

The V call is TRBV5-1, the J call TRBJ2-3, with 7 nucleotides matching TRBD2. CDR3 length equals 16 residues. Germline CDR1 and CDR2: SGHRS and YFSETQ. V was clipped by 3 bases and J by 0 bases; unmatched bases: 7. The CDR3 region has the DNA TGCGCCAGCAGCTCCTCTCTAGCGGCTAGCACAGATACGCAGTATTTT. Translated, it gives CASSSSLAASTDTQYF.

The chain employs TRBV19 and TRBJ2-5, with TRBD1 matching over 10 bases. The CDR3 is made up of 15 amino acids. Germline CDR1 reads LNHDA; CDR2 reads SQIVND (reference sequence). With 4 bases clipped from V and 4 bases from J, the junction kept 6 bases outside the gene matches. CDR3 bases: TGTGCCAGTAGTAGGACAGGGGGGATTCGAGAGACCCAGTACTTC. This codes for CASSRTGGIRETQYF.

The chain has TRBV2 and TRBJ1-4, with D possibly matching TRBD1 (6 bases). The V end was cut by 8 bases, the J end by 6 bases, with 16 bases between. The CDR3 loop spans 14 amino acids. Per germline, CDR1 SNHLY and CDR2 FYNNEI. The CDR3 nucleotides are TGTGCCAGCGGTCAGGGGCCCTTTGATGAAAAACTGTTTTTT. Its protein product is CASGQGPFDEKLFF.

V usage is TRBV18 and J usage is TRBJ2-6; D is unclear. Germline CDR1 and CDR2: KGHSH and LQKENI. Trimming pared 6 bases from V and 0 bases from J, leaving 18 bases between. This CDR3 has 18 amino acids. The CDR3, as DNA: TGTGCCAGCTCCCAAAGGCGGACGACCCTCTCTGGGGCCAACGTCCTGACTTTC. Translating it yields CASSQRRTTLSGANVLTF.

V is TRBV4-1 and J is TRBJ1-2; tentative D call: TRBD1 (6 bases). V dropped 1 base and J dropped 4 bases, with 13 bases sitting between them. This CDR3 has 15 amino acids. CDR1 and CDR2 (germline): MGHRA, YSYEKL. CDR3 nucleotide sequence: TGCGCCAGCAGCCAAGTTACAGGGACTCTCTATGGCTACACCTTC. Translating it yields CASSQVTGTLYGYTF.

The CDR3 bases are TGTGCCAGCGGAGCGGCGGGGGGGGTGACAGATACGCAGTATTTT. It codes for CASGAAGGVTDTQYF. The chain links TRBV6-1 to TRBJ2-3; TRBD2 matches 9 bases. The CDR3 loop spans 15 amino acids. J was trimmed by 3 bases and V by 8 bases; bases with no gene match: 9. Germline V gene sequence: CDR1 MNHNS, CDR2 SASEGT.

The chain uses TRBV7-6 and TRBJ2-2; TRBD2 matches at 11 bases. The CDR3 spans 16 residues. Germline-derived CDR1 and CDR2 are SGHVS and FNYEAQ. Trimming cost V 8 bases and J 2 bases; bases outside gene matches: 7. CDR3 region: CASSRLAGHNTGELFF. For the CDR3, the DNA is TGTGCCAGCTCCCGACTAGCGGGGCATAACACCGGGGAGCTGTTTTTT.

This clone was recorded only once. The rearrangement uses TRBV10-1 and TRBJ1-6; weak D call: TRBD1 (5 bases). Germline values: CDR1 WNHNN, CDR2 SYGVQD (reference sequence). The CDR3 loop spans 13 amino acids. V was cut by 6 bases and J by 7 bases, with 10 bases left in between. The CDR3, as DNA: TGCGCCAGCAGAGCCAACAGGAATTCACCCCTCCACTTT. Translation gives CASRANRNSPLHF.

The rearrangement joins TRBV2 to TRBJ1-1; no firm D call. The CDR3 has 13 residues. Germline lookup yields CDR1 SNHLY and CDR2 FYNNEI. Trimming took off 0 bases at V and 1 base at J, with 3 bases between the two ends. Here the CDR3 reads CASSEARNTEAFF. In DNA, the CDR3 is TGTGCCAGCAGTGAAGCGCGGAACACTGAAGCTTTCTTT.

The CDR3 sequence: CASRRGDRKLSWQYF. CDR3 DNA: TGTGCCAGCAGGAGGGGGGACAGGAAATTGAGTTGGCAGTACTTC. The chain couples TRBV28 to TRBJ2-7, with 8 positions matching TRBD1. This CDR3 has 15 amino acids. V was pared by 6 bases and J by 9 bases, with 16 bases of the junction left unmatched. The germline CDR1 and CDR2 sequences are MDHEN and SYDVKM.

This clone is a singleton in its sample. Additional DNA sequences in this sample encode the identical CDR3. CDR3 sequence (DNA): TGTGCCAGCTCACCGACTGCAACTAATGAAAAACTGTTTTTT. It is translated as CASSPTATNEKLFF. The genes are TRBV18 and TRBJ1-4; D unresolved. Trimming removed 3 bases from V and 0 bases from J, with 5 bases in between. Looked up from germline, CDR1 is KGHSH and CDR2 is LQKENI. The CDR3 covers 14 residues.

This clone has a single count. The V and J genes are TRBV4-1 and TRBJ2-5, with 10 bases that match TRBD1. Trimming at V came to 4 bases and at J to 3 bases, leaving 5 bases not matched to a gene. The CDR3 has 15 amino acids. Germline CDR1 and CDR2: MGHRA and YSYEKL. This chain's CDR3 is CASSRGTGEKETQYF. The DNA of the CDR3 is TGCGCCAGCAGCCGAGGGACAGGGGAGAAAGAGACCCAGTACTTC.

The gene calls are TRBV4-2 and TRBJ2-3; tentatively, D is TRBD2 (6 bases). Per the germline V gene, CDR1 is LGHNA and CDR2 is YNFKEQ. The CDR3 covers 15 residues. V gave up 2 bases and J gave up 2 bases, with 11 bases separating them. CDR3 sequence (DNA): TGTGCCAGCAGCCAATCCGGGACTTACACAGATACGCAGTATTTT. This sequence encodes CASSQSGTYTDTQYF.

The CDR3 is CASSLVWRGFGPGELFF. The CDR3 DNA is TGTGCCAGCAGCTTAGTATGGCGCGGATTCGGGCCCGGGGAGCTGTTTTTT. The rearrangement uses TRBV11-2 and TRBJ2-2; D is unclear. CDR3 length: 17 residues. Germline CDR1 SGHAT, CDR2 FQNNGV. Trimming removed 1 base at V and 6 bases at J, with 18 bases between.

CDR3 in DNA: TGTGCCAGCAGCTTAGCAGGACAGGGAGTCTACGAGCAGTACTTC. It is translated as CASSLAGQGVYEQYF. This rearrangement joins TRBV7-9 to TRBJ2-7, with 8 nucleotides matching TRBD1. The V segment lost 0 bases and the J segment 3 bases; nucleotides outside the gene matches: 4. Germline V gene data show CDR1 as SEHNR and CDR2 as FQNEAQ (reference sequence). The CDR3 sequence is 15 residues long.

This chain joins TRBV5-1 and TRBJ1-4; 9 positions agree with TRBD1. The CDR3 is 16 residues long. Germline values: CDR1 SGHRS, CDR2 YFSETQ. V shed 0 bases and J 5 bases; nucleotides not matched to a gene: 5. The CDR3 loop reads CASSLAPGTGNEKLFF. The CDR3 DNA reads TGCGCCAGCAGCTTGGCCCCTGGGACAGGGAATGAAAAACTGTTTTTT.

The CDR3, as DNA: TGTGCCAGCAGCCCGCAGGGATCCTACAATGAGCAGTTCTTC. It is translated as CASSPQGSYNEQFF. The chain carries TRBV5-4 and TRBJ2-1; D possibly corresponds to TRBD1 (5 bases). Germline CDR1 reads SGHNT; CDR2 reads YYREEE (reference sequence). This CDR3 spans 14 amino acids. The V end lost 4 bases, the J end lost 1 base, and 9 bases lay between the germline ends.

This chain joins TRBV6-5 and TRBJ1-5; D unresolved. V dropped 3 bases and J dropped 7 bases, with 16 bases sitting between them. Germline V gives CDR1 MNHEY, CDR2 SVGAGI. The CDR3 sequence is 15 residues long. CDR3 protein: CASSYDPHQVQPQHF. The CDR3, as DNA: TGTGCCAGCAGTTATGACCCGCACCAGGTCCAGCCCCAGCATTTT.

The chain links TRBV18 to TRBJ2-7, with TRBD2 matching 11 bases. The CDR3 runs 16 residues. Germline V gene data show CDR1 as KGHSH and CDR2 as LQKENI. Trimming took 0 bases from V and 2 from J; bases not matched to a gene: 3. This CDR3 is CASSPPLAGDTYEQYF. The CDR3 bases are TGTGCCAGCTCACCACCACTAGCGGGGGACACCTACGAGCAGTACTTC.